Sequencing of this T cell receptor (beta chain) was carried out in a study of T cell responses to AZD1222 COVID-19 vaccine. Study-wide findings and caveats: As reported, nearly half of all spike-specific TCRs target variant regions that are unmutated. Spike-spanning, vaccine-associated CD4 TCRs were dominant at 160-218 and 743-854.

The CDR3 has 16 amino acids. J gave up 0 bases and V 5 bases, and 9 bases lay outside the gene matches. Per the germline V gene, CDR1 is SGHTS and CDR2 is YDEGEE. Pooling was applied to second doses at about 4 or about 12 weeks. Points on this clone: The antigen is unknown.

Clones were read by immunoSEQ multiplex PCR, and TCRdb kept only the in-frame ones, dropping some. The sample comprises roughly 45,000 clones, approximately 80% of which are singletons, and over 15% rests with the top ten. This TCR was sampled from an adult who received the AZD1222 COVID-19 vaccine. Sequenced material: peripheral blood, taken 28 days after the second AZD1222 dose. The V gene is TRBV5-8, the J gene TRBJ2-7; 9 bases are a match to TRBD1. CDR3 amino acids: CASSRGQGTSSYEQYF. For the CDR3, the DNA is TGTGCCAGCAGTCGAGGACAGGGGACAAGCTCCTACGAGCAGTACTTC. The full variable domain, rest sourced from reference TRBV5-8 and TRBJ2-7, is EAGVTQSPTHLIKTRGQQATLRCSPISGHTSVYWYQQALGLGLQFLLWYDEGEERNRGNFPPRFSGRQFPNYSSELNVNALELEDSALYLCASSRGQGTSSYEQYFGPGTRLTVT.